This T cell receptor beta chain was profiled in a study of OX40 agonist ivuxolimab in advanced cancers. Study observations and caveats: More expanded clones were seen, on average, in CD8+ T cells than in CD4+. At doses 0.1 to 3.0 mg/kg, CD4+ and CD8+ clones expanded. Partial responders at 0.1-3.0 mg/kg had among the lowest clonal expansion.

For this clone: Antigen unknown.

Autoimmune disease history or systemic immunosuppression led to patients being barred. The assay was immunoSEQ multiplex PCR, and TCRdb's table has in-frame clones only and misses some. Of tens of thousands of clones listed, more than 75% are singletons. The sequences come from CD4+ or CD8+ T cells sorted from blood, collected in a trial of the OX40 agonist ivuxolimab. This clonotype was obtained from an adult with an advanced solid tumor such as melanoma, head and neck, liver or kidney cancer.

The CDR3 DNA reads TGTGCCAGCAGTGACCCCGGCAGGGAGAGCACCATATATTTT. Amino acids: CASSDPGRESTIYF. The V gene is TRBV25-1, the J gene TRBJ1-3; a weak D match, TRBD1 (5 bases). The germline V gene has CDR1 MGHDK and CDR2 SYGVNS. Trimming shortened V by 3 bases and J by 9 bases, and 15 bases separated the two germline ends. This CDR3 is built from 14 residues. Full variable domain (outside the CDR3, taken from reference TRBV25-1 and TRBJ1-3): EADIYQTPRYLVIGTGKKITLECSQTMGHDKMYWYQQDPGMELHLIHYSYGVNSTEKGDLSSESTVSRIRTEHFPLTLESARPSHTSQYLCASSDPGRESTIYFGEGSWLTVV.